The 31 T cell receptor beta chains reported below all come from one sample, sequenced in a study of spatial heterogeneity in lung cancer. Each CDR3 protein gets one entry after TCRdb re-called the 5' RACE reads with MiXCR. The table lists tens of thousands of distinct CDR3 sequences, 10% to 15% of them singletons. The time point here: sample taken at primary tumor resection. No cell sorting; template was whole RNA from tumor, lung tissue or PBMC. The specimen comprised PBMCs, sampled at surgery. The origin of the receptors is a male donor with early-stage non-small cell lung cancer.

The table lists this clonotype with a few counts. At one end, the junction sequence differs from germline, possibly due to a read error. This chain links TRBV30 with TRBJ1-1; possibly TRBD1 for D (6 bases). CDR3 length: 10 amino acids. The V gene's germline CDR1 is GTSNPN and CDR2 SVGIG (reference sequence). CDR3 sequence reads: CASGGGGLHF. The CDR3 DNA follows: TGTGCCTCTGGTGGTGGGGGCCTGCACTTT. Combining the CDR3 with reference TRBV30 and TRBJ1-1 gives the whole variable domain SQTIHQWPATLVQPVGSPLSLECTVEGTSNPNLYWYRQAAGRGLQLLFYSVGIGQISSEVPQNLSASRPQDRQFILSSKKLLLSDSGFYLCASGGGGLHFGQGTRLTVV.

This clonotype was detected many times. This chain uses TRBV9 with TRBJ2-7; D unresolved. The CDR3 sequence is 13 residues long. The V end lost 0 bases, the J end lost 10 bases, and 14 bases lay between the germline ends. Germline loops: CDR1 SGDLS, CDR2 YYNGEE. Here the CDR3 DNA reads TGTGCCAGCAGCGTAGACCTAGTAGGCCTCCAGTACTTC. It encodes CASSVDLVGLQYF.

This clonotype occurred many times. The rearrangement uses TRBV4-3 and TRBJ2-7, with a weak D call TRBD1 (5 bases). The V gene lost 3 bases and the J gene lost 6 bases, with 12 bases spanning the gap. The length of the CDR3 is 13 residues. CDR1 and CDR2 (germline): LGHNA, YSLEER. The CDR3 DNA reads TGCGCCAGCAGCCAGTCTGGGGCCAGCGAGCAGTACTTC. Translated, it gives CASSQSGASEQYF.

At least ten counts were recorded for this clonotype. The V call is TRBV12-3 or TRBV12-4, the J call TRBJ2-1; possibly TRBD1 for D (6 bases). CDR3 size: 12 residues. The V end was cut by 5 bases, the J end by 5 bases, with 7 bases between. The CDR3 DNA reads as TGTGCCAGCAGTCGGACAGACAATGAGCAGTTCTTC. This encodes CASSRTDNEQFF.

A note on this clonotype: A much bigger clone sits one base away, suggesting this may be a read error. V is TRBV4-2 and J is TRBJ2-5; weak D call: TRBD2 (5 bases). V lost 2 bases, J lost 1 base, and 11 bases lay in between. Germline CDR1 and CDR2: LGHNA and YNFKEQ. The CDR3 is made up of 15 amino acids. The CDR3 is CASSQRRNSQETQYF. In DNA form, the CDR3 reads TGTGCCAGCAGCCAAAGGAGGAACAGCCAAGAGACCCAGTACTTC.

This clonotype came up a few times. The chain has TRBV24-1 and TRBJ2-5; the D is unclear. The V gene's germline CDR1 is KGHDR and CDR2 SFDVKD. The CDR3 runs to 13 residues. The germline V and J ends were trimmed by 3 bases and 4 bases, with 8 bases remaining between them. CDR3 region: CATSDPVGETQYF. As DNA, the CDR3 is TGTGCCACCAGTGATCCAGTTGGAGAGACCCAGTACTTC.

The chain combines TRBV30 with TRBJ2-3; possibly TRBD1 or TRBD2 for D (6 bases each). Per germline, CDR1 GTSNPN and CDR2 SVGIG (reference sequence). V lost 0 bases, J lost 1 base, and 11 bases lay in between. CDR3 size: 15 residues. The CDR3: CAWSVGGIRTDTQYF. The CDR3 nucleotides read TGTGCCTGGAGTGTAGGGGGGATACGCACAGATACGCAGTATTTT.

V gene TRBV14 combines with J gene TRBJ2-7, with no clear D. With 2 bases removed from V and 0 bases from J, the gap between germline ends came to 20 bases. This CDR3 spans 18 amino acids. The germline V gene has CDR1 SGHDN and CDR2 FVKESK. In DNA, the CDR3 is TGTGCCAGCAGCCAAAAGGCTAGTAGGACCACGAGCTCCTACGAGCAGTACTTC. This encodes CASSQKASRTTSSYEQYF.

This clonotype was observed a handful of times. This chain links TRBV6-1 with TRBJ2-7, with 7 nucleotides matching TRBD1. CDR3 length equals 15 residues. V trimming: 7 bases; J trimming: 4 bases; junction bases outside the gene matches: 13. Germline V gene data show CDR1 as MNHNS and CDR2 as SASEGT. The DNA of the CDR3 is TGTGCCAGCACGGGCGGCAGGGGGAAGGCATACGAGCAGTACTTC. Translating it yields CASTGGRGKAYEQYF.

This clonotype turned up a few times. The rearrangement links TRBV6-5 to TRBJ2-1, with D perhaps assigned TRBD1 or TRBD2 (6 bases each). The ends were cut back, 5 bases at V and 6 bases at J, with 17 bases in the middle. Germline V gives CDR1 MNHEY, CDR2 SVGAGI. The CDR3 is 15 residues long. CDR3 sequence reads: CASSTRQEGGNEQFF. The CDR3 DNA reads TGTGCCAGCAGTACACGACAGGAGGGAGGCAATGAGCAGTTCTTC.

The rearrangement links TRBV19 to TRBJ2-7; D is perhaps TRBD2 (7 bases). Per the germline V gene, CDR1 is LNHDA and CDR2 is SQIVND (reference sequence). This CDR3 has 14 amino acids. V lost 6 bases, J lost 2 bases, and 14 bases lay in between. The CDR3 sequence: CASRTRGGPYEQYF. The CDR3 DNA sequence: TGTGCCAGTAGAACAAGGGGGGGACCCTACGAGCAGTACTTC.

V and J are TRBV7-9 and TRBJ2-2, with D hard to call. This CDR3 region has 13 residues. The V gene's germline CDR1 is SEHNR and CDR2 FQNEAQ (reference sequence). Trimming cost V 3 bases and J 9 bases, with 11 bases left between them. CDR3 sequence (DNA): TGTGCCAGCAGCTTGGGTCCCCCCAGGGAGCTGTTTTTT. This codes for CASSLGPPRELFF.

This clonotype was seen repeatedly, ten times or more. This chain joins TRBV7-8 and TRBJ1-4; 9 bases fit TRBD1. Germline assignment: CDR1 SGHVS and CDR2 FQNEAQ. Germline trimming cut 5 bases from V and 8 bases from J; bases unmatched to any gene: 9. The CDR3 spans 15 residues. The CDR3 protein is CASSRTGVYGEKLFF. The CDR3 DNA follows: TGTGCCAGCAGCCGGACAGGGGTTTATGGGGAAAAACTGTTTTTT.

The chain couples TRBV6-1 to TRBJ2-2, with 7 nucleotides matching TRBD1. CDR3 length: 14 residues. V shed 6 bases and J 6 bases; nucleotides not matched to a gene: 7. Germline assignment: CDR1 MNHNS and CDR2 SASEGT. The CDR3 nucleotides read TGTGCCAGCAGGGGCAGGGGGTCCTCCGGGGAGCTGTTTTTT. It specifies CASRGRGSSGELFF.

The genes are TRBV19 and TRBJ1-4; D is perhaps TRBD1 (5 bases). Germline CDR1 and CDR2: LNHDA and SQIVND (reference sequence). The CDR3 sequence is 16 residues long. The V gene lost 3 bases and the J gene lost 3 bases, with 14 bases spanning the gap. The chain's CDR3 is CASSIALGTANEKLFF. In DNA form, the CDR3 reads TGTGCCAGTAGTATCGCGTTAGGGACGGCTAATGAAAAACTGTTTTTT. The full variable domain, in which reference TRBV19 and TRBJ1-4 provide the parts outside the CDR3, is DGGITQSPKYLFRKEGQNVTLSCEQNLNHDAMYWYRQDPGQGLRLIYYSQIVNDFQKGDIAEGYSVSREKKESFPLTVTSAQKNPTAFYLCASSIALGTANEKLFFGSGTQLSVL.

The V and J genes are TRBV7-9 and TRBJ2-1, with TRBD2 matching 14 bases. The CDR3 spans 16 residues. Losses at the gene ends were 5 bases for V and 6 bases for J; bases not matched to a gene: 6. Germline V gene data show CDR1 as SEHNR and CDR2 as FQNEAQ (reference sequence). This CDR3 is CASSAPGLAGVNEQFF. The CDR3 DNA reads TGTGCCAGCAGCGCGCCGGGACTAGCGGGAGTCAATGAGCAGTTCTTC. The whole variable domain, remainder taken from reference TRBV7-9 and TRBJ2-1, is DTGVSQNPRHKITKRGQNVTFRCDPISEHNRLYWYRQTLGQGPEFLTYFQNEAQLEKSRLLSDRFSAERPKGSFSTLEIQRTEQGDSAMYLCASSAPGLAGVNEQFFGPGTRLTVL.

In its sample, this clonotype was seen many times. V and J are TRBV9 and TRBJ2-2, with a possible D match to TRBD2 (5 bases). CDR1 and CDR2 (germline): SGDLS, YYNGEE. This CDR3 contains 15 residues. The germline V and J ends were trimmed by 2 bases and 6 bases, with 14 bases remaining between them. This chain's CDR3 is CASSVRAIGAGELFF. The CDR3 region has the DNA TGTGCCAGCAGCGTGAGGGCAATCGGGGCCGGGGAGCTGTTTTTT. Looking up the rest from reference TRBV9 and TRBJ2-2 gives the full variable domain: DSGVTQTPKHLITATGQRVTLRCSPRSGDLSVYWYQQSLDQGLQFLIQYYNGEERAKGNILERFSAQQFPDLHSELNLSSLELGDSALYFCASSVRAIGAGELFFGEGSRLTVL.

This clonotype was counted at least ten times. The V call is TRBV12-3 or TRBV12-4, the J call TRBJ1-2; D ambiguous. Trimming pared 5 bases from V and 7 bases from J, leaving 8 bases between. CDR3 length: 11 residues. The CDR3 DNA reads TGTGCCAGCAGTACGCTGGGTGGCTACACCTTC. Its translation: CASSTLGGYTF.

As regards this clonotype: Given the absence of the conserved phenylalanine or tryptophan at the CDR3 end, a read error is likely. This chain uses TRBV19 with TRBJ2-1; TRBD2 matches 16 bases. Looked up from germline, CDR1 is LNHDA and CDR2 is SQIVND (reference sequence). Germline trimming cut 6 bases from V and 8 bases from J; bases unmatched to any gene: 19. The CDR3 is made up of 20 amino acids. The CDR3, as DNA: TGTGCCAGTAGCCGCCAGGGGACTAGCGGGAGGGCCCCAAACCCGGATGAGCAGTTCTTG. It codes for CASSRQGTSGRAPNPDEQFL.

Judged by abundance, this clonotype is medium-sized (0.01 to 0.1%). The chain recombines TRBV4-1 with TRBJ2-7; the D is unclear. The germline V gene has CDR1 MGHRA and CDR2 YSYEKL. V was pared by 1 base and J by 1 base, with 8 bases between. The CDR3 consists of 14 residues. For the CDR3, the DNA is TGCGCCAGCAGCCAAGTGACAACTTCCTACGAGCAGTACTTC. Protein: CASSQVTTSYEQYF.

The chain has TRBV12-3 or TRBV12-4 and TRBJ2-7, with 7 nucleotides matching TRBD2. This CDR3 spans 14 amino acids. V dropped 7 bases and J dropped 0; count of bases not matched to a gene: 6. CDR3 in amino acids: CASKSRDYSYEQYF. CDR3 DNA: TGTGCCAGCAAGTCCCGGGACTACTCCTACGAGCAGTACTTC.

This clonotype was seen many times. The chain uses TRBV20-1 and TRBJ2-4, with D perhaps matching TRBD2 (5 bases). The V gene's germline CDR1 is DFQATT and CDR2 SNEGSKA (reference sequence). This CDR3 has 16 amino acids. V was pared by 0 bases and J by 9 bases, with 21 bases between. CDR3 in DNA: TGCAGTGCTAGAGATCAGGACTCCCGTTGGTCGGTCATTCAGTACTTC. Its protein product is CSARDQDSRWSVIQYF.

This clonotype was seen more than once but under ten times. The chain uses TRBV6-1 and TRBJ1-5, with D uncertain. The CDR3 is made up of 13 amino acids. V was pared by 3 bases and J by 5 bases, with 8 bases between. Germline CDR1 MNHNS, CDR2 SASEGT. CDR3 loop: CASSESAYQPQHF. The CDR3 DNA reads TGTGCCAGCAGTGAGTCGGCCTATCAGCCCCAGCATTTT.

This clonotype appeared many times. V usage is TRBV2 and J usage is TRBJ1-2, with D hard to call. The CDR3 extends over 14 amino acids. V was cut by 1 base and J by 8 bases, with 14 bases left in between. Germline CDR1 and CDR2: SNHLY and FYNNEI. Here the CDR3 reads CASSEVTAPMGYTF. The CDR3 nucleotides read TGTGCCAGCAGTGAAGTAACGGCCCCTATGGGCTACACCTTC.

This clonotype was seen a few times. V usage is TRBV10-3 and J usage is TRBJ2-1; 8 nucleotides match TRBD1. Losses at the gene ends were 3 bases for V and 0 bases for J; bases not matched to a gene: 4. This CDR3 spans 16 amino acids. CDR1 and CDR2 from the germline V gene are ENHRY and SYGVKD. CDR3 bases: TGTGCCATCAGTGATATCGGACAGGGCTCCTACAATGAGCAGTTCTTC. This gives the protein CAISDIGQGSYNEQFF.

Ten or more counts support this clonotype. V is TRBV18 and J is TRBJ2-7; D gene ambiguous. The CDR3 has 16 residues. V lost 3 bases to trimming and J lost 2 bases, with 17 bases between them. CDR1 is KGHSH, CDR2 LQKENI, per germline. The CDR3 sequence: CASSPIQTIRAYEQYF. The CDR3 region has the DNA TGTGCCAGCTCACCCATTCAAACCATACGGGCCTACGAGCAGTACTTC.

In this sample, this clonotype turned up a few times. This CDR3 reads CSVTFSNQPQHF. The DNA of the CDR3 is TGCAGCGTGACATTTAGCAATCAGCCCCAGCATTTT. The chain joins TRBV29-1 to TRBJ1-5; D ambiguous. V lost 6 bases, J lost 0 bases, and 6 bases lay in between. The length of the CDR3 is 12 residues. Germline CDR1 SQVTM, CDR2 ANQGSEA.

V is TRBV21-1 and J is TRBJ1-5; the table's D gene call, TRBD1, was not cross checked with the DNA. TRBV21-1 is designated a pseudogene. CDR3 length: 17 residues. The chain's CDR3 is CASSKVFTRVGNQPQHF. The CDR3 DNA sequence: TGTGCCAGCAGCAAAGTCTTCACCCGGGTGGGCAATCAGCCCCAGCATTTT.

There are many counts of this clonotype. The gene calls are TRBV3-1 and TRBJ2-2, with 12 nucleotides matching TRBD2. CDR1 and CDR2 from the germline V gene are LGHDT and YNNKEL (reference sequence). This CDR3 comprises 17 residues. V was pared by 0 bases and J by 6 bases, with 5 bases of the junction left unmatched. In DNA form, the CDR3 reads TGTGCCAGCAGCCAAGACTGGCTAGCGGGAGGGTCCGGGGAGCTGTTTTTT. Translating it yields CASSQDWLAGGSGELFF.

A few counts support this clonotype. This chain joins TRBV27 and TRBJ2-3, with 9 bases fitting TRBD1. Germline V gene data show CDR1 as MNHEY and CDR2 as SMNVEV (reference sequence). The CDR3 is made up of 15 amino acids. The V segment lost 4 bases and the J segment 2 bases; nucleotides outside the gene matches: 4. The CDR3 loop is CASSSTGGLTDTQYF. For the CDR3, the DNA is TGTGCCAGCAGTTCGACAGGGGGTCTCACAGATACGCAGTATTTT.

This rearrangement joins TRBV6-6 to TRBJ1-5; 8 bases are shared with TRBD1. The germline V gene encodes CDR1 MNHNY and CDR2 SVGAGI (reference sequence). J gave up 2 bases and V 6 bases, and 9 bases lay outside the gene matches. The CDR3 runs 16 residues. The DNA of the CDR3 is TGTGCCAGCAGCCAAGGACAGGGAGCGGGCAATCAGCCCCAGCATTTT. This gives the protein CASSQGQGAGNQPQHF.